Listed here are 13 T cell receptor beta chains from one sample, sequenced in a study of cytomegalovirus exposure and HLA in healthy donors. The study ran its PCR with 60 Vbeta and 13 Jbeta primers. Clones were sequenced by immunoSEQ multiplex PCR, and TCRdb holds only the in-frame ones, with some missing. Of roughly 130,000 clones listed, under 80% are singletons. Input material: PBMCs. These receptors came from a man younger than 30 in good health and CMV-seropositive.

This clone occurred a few times. The chain is built from TRBV10-3 and TRBJ2-6, with TRBD1 as a possible D gene (5 bases). V lost 6 bases, J lost 2 bases, and 5 bases lay in between. Germline assignment: CDR1 ENHRY and CDR2 SYGVKD. This CDR3 comprises 13 residues. This CDR3 is CAIRTAGANVLTF. The CDR3 DNA sequence: TGTGCCATCAGGACAGCTGGGGCCAACGTCCTGACTTTC.

Remarks on this clone: The junction and the germline gene differ at one end; a read error may be behind it. The V gene is TRBV25-1, the J gene TRBJ2-7, with D possibly TRBD2 on 6 matching bases. In germline, CDR1 is MGHDK, CDR2 SYGVNS. The CDR3 spans 13 residues. The CDR3 reads CASGEEGPYEQYF. CDR3 in DNA: TGTGCCAGCGGTGAGGAGGGACCCTACGAGCAGTACTTC.

This clone was seen more than once but under ten times. The genes are TRBV7-8 and TRBJ2-1; 8 nucleotides align to TRBD1. In germline, CDR1 is SGHVS, CDR2 FQNEAQ. There are 15 residues in the CDR3. V shed 5 bases, J shed 4 bases, and the junction held 7 bases outside the gene matches. The CDR3 DNA is TGTGCCAGCAGCCCGGACAGGGATTCATACAATGAGCAGTTCTTC. Protein: CASSPDRDSYNEQFF. Full variable domain (remainder filled in from reference TRBV7-8 and TRBJ2-1): GAGVSQSPRYKVAKRGQDVALRCDPISGHVSLFWYQQALGQGPEFLTYFQNEAQLDKSGLPSDRFFAERPEGSVSTLKIQRTQQEDSAVYLCASSPDRDSYNEQFFGPGTRLTVL.

Only one count was recorded for this clone. The rearrangement joins TRBV6-6 to TRBJ2-7, with 12 bases matching TRBD2. The germline CDR1 and CDR2 sequences are MNHNY and SVGAGI (reference sequence). The CDR3 consists of 16 residues. The J segment lost 6 bases and the V segment lost 1 base, leaving 7 bases of the junction unmatched. CDR3 protein: CASSYYTGLAGSEQYF. The CDR3 DNA follows: TGTGCCAGCAGTTACTATACCGGACTAGCGGGAAGCGAGCAGTACTTC.

V usage is TRBV9 and J usage is TRBJ1-1; D remains ambiguous. The V gene lost 4 bases and the J gene lost 4 bases, with 8 bases spanning the gap. Germline CDR1 and CDR2: SGDLS and YYNGEE. This CDR3 has 12 residues. CDR3 amino acids: CASSTQSTEAFF. For the CDR3, the DNA is TGTGCCAGCAGCACCCAGTCCACTGAAGCTTTCTTT.

Only a few counts were recorded for this clone. The gene calls are TRBV21-1 and TRBJ1-1; the D segment call TRBD1 is taken from the table without a DNA check. TRBV21-1 is designated a pseudogene. This CDR3 has 14 residues. CDR3 nucleotides: TGTGCCAGCAGCAACCAGGGCGGCGGCACTGAAGCTTTCTTT. Translation: CASSNQGGGTEAFF.

The rearrangement uses TRBV29-1 and TRBJ1-2; unclear D gene. Trimming took off 1 base at V and 5 bases at J, with 8 bases between the two ends. From germline, CDR1 is SQVTM and CDR2 ANQGSEA. The CDR3 extends over 12 amino acids. CDR3: CSVEGATYGYTF. The CDR3 region has the DNA TGCAGCGTTGAAGGGGCAACTTATGGCTACACCTTC.

J is TRBJ1-2 and V is TRBV6-5, with TRBD1 identical over 8 bases. CDR3 length equals 13 residues. J was trimmed by 6 bases and V by 5 bases; bases with no gene match: 5. CDR1 is MNHEY and CDR2 is SVGAGI in the germline V gene. The DNA of the CDR3 is TGTGCCAGCAGTAGGACAGGGTACGATGGCTACACCTTC. This translates into CASSRTGYDGYTF.

This sequence joins TRBV5-1 and TRBJ2-1; 8 bases match TRBD2. This CDR3 has 15 amino acids. Trimming took 3 bases from V and 9 from J; bases not matched to a gene: 11. CDR1 SGHRS and CDR2 YFSETQ come from the germline V gene. The CDR3 DNA reads as TGCGCCAGCAGCTCCCAGGGGCGGGGGGAGGGTGAGCAGTTCTTC. Amino acid sequence: CASSSQGRGEGEQFF.

The V call is TRBV7-2, the J call TRBJ2-3; no clear D. CDR3 length: 15 residues. In germline, CDR1 is SGHTA, CDR2 FQGNSA. V lost 5 bases to trimming and J lost 0 bases, with 12 bases between them. The CDR3 DNA reads as TGTGCCAGCAGCCACGGCACAGTCAGCACAGATACGCAGTATTTT. Translated, it gives CASSHGTVSTDTQYF. The entire variable domain, with the rest obtained from reference TRBV7-2 and TRBJ2-3, is as follows: GAGVSQSPSNKVTEKGKDVELRCDPISGHTALYWYRQSLGQGLEFLIYFQGNSAPDKSGLPSDRFSAERTGGSVSTLTIQRTQQEDSAVYLCASSHGTVSTDTQYFGPGTRLTVL.

The chain joins TRBV5-1 to TRBJ2-1; D might be TRBD1 (6 bases). Germline-derived CDR1 and CDR2 are SGHRS and YFSETQ. CDR3 size: 15 residues. Trimming pared 0 bases from V and 1 base from J, leaving 8 bases between. This CDR3 is CASSLEGGSYNEQFF. In DNA form, the CDR3 reads TGCGCCAGCAGCTTGGAAGGGGGTTCCTACAATGAGCAGTTCTTC.

This chain connects TRBV2 to TRBJ1-2; the D gene is possibly TRBD1 (6 bases). Deletions cut 2 bases from V and 7 bases from J, with 11 bases between. CDR1 and CDR2 from the germline V gene are SNHLY and FYNNEI. This CDR3 is built from 13 residues. The CDR3 DNA reads TGTGCCAGCAGTGAAAACAGGGATGGTGGCTACACCTTC. It yields the protein CASSENRDGGYTF.

The chain uses TRBV27 and TRBJ2-3; the match to TRBD2 covers 7 bases. Looked up from germline, CDR1 is MNHEY and CDR2 is SMNVEV (reference sequence). The V segment lost 0 bases and the J segment 2 bases; nucleotides outside the gene matches: 5. The CDR3 is made up of 16 amino acids. This CDR3 is CASSLSGGSYTDTQYF. The CDR3 nucleotides are TGTGCCAGCAGTTTATCGGGGGGGTCCTACACAGATACGCAGTATTTT.